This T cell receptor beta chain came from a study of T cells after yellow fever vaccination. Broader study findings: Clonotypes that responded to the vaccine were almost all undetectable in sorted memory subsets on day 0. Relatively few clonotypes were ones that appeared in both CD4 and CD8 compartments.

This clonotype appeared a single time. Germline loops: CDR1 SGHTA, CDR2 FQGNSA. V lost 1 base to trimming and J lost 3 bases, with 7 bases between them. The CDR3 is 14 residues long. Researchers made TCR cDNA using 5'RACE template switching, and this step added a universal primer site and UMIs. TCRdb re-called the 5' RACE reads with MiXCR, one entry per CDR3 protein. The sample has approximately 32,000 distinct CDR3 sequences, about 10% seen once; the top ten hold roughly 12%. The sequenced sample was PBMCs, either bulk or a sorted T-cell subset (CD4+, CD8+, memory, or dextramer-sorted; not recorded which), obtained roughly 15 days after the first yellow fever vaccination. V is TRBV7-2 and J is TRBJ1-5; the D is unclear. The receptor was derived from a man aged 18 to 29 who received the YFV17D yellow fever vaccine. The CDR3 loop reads CASSLGPDNQPQHF. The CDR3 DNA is TGTGCCAGCAGCTTAGGGCCGGACAATCAGCCCCAGCATTTT. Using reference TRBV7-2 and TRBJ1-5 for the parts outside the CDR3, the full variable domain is GAGVSQSPSNKVTEKGKDVELRCDPISGHTALYWYRQSLGQGLEFLIYFQGNSAPDKSGLPSDRFSAERTGGSVSTLTIQRTQQEDSAVYLCASSLGPDNQPQHFGDGTRLSIL.